This T cell receptor (beta chain) was documented in a study of T cell responses to AZD1222 COVID-19 vaccine. Study-level results: Spike-specific TCR breadth rose after two AZD1222 doses, and depth rose as well. Nearly half of unique spike-specific TCRs reportedly avoided B.1.351 and B.1.1.7 mutated regions. CD4 TCRs linked to vaccination spanned spike, dominating at 160-218 and 743-854. Females made up more of the donors, who were largely white British, and clonal diversity may have come out too low.

The CDR3 contains 13 residues. Germline CDR1 and CDR2: SGDLS and YYNGEE. V lost 0 bases to trimming and J lost 9 bases, with 10 bases between them. Assay: immunoSEQ multiplex PCR; the TCRdb copy retains only in-frame clones and omits some. The sample comprises 70,000 to 100,000 clones, 70% to 90% of which are singletons, and approximately 3.6% rests with the top ten. On this clone itself: What it binds is unknown.

V usage is TRBV9 and J usage is TRBJ1-3; D not certain. The TCR sequence derives from an adult who received the AZD1222 COVID-19 vaccine. Sequencing was performed on peripheral blood, taken 28 days after the second AZD1222 dose. The CDR3 DNA sequence: TGTGCCAGCAGCGTAGATGTGCTAAGCACCATATATTTT. Its translation: CASSVDVLSTIYF.